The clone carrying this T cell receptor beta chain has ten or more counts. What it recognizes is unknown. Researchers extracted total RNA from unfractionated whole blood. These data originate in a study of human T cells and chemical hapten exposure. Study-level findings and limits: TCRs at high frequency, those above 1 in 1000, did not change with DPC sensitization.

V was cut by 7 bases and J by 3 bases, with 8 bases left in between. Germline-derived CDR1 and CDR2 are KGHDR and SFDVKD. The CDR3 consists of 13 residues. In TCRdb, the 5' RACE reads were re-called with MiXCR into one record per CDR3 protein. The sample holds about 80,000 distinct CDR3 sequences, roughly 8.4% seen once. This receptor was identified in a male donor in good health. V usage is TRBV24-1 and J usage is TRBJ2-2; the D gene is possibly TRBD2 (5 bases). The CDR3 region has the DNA TGTGCCACCAGGGAGGCGGACACCGGGGAGCTGTTTTTT. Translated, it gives CATREADTGELFF.